This T cell receptor (beta chain) originates from a study of blood T cell repertoires in COVID-19 (dated by TCRdb to 2018 to 2021). For the wider study: Samples covering the acute and convalescent phases of COVID-19 were provided by collaborators in the United States, Italy and Spain. Deeply sampled blood TCRbeta repertoires from subjects exposed to, actively infected with, or recovered from COVID-19 were included in the dataset. The material from the prospective study consisted of cDNA or gDNA derived from T cells, B-cell-depleted T cells, or PBMCs. A freely available public database, intended as a resource for researchers studying the immune response to SARS-CoV-2, is where the repertoires were released. Where HLA class I and class II types were available, the types were taken from metadata supplied by the sample provider, not from assay-based typing. The samples were drawn from the first 160 participants of the ongoing ImmuneRACE study and from 950 to 1,500 subjects provided by 6 global collaborators. Sample metadata almost always included a de-identified subject ID, COVID-19 status, age in years and sex.

Overall results and qualifications from the work: Clinical and demographic metadata were provided uncurated, with the amount varying by source and participant.

The collaborating institutions used their own protocols to collect whole blood in K2EDTA tubes. For TCRbeta analysis, collaborator samples were shipped as frozen whole blood, as isolated PBMCs, or as DNA extracted from either sample type. Details on this clone: This clone's antigen is unknown. No per-base quality is available; no much larger clone lies one base away.

TCRbeta CDR3 regions were amplified from genomic DNA using the immunoSEQ Assay, a bias-controlled multiplex PCR. The authors' analysis ran thus. Within the assay, amplification of reference gene primers was used to estimate how many nucleated cells each sample contained. Sequence reads were collapsed and filtered to measure the absolute abundance of every unique TCRbeta CDR3 rearrangement. Productive Simpson clonality was computed per sample as the square root of Simpson's diversity index over productive rearrangements. Held by TCRdb, this immuneACCESS table contains in-frame sequences only and omits some clones. Under half of the omission traces to an unresolved V gene where checked; the cause of the rest is unknown. Clonal size and the V and J genes are those of that table, whereas D and trimming came from the DNA. Within this sample are tens of thousands of clones, with more than 75% of them counted one time only. Approximately 29% of the sample is in the top ten clones.

This TCR was sampled from an elderly woman with active or convalescent COVID-19. Sequencing was done on a sample of peripheral blood.

CDR3 region: CASSESGGDTQYF. In nucleotide form, the sequence is TGCGCCAGCAGTGAGTCCGGGGGAGATACGCAGTATTTT. Recombination connected TRBV10-1 to TRBJ2-3; the D gene is perhaps TRBD2, on 6 matching bases. Deletion took 0 bases off V and 5 bases off J, with a span of 6 bases between the germline ends. The germline V gene (reference sequence) provides CDR1 WNHNN and CDR2 SYGVQD. From its cysteine to its phenylalanine, the CDR3 spans 13 amino acids. The read is trimmed to its CDR3 DNA, 39 bases read in frame from base 1.